These 16 T cell receptor beta chains originate from one sample sequenced in a study of cytomegalovirus exposure and HLA in healthy donors. Some clones are missing from TCRdb's copy, which holds only in-frame ones; the method was immunoSEQ multiplex PCR. The sample holds about 340,000 clones; approximately 90% are singletons and the top ten take about 0.91%. Material for sequencing was PBMCs. The receptors derive from a woman aged 18-29 years in good health and CMV-seronegative.

The chain employs TRBV9 and TRBJ1-2; 11 nucleotides align to TRBD1. Germline CDR1 and CDR2: SGDLS and YYNGEE. After removal of 6 bases from V and 7 bases from J, the junction contained 11 bases not matched to a gene. This CDR3 has 15 residues. The CDR3 DNA sequence: TGTGCCAGCACCACTACCGGACAGGGGGCTGGTGGCTACACCTTC. Its translation: CASTTTGQGAGGYTF.

This clone was seen a handful of times. This rearrangement joins TRBV4-3 to TRBJ2-1, with TRBD2 identical over 8 bases. Trimming at V came to 0 bases and at J to 9 bases, leaving 13 bases not matched to a gene. CDR1 and CDR2 (germline): LGHNA, YSLEER. The CDR3 has 17 residues. In DNA form, the CDR3 reads TGCGCCAGCAGCCAAGATAGCGCACTAGCGGTGAGGGGTGAGCAGTTCTTC. It yields the protein CASSQDSALAVRGEQFF.

V is TRBV27 and J is TRBJ2-3; TRBD2 matches 12 bases. The CDR3 contains 16 residues. V lost 2 bases, J lost 4 bases, and 4 bases stayed unmatched. CDR1 is MNHEY and CDR2 is SMNVEV in the germline V gene (reference sequence). The CDR3 loop is CASSLRLAGVADTQYF. The CDR3 DNA reads TGTGCCAGCAGTTTACGACTAGCGGGAGTGGCAGATACGCAGTATTTT.

The chain joins TRBV7-2 to TRBJ1-5; TRBD1 might be the D (5 bases). Germline V lookup: CDR1 SGHTA, CDR2 FQGNSA. The germline V and J ends were trimmed by 2 bases and 7 bases, with 15 bases remaining between them. The CDR3 runs to 15 residues. The CDR3 spells CASSLTIGGGQPQHF. The DNA of the CDR3 is TGTGCCAGCAGCTTAACGATCGGGGGAGGGCAGCCCCAGCATTTT.

The V call is TRBV9, the J call TRBJ1-3; 11 bases map to TRBD1. Germline CDR1 reads SGDLS; CDR2 reads YYNGEE. The CDR3 length is 16 residues. J gave up 3 bases and V 4 bases, and 6 bases lay outside the gene matches. Here the CDR3 reads CASSTGQGAGGNTIYF. DNA for the CDR3: TGTGCCAGCAGCACCGGACAGGGGGCTGGTGGAAACACCATATATTTT.

Only a few counts were recorded for this clone. The chain uses TRBV2 and TRBJ1-5, with D maybe TRBD1 (6 bases). In germline, CDR1 is SNHLY, CDR2 FYNNEI. The CDR3 sequence is 14 residues long. V was cut by 2 bases and J by 7 bases, with 12 bases left in between. The CDR3 region is CASSERAQGQPQHF. CDR3 DNA sequence: TGTGCCAGCAGTGAACGAGCACAGGGACAGCCCCAGCATTTT.

This clone was seen more than once but under ten times. This chain connects TRBV21-1 to TRBJ2-7; the table's D call TRBD2 went unverified against the DNA. TRBV21-1 is described as a pseudogene. This CDR3 spans 12 amino acids. The CDR3: CASSKGGYEQYF. The CDR3 DNA reads TGTGCCAGCAGCAAAGGAGGCTACGAGCAGTACTTC.

The CDR3: CASSIATRNTQYF. As DNA, the CDR3 is TGTGCCAGTAGTATCGCTACGAGGAATACGCAGTATTTT. This chain connects TRBV19 to TRBJ2-3, with D hard to call. Germline V gives CDR1 LNHDA, CDR2 SQIVND (reference sequence). This CDR3 is 13 amino acids long. Trimming cost V 3 bases and J 7 bases, with 11 bases left between them.

This chain links TRBV15 with TRBJ1-1, with D possibly TRBD1 on 5 matching bases. The CDR3 sequence is 17 residues long. Trimming shortened V by 5 bases and J by 3 bases, and 22 bases separated the two germline ends. Germline V gene data show CDR1 as LNHNV and CDR2 as YYDKDF (reference sequence). This chain's CDR3 is CATSYRGRGGLDTEAFF. The DNA for the CDR3 is TGTGCCACCAGCTACCGGGGACGTGGGGGGTTAGACACTGAAGCTTTCTTT.

The rearrangement links TRBV29-1 to TRBJ2-5; 9 nucleotides line up with TRBD1. Looked up from germline, CDR1 is SQVTM and CDR2 is ANQGSEA. V was pared by 6 bases and J by 5 bases, with 10 bases of the junction left unmatched. CDR3 length: 14 amino acids. The CDR3 loop reads CSVPRTGVPETQYF. Here the CDR3 DNA reads TGCAGCGTACCAAGGACAGGGGTGCCTGAGACCCAGTACTTC.

CDR3: CASSLLRLGAETQYF. As DNA, the CDR3 is TGCGCCAGCAGCTTACTGAGACTAGGGGCGGAGACCCAGTACTTC. The rearrangement uses TRBV5-1 and TRBJ2-5; a weak D match, TRBD2 (6 bases). The CDR3 loop spans 15 amino acids. Trimming took off 2 bases at V and 5 bases at J, with 16 bases between the two ends. Per the germline V gene, CDR1 is SGHRS and CDR2 is YFSETQ.

This chain links TRBV15 with TRBJ2-7, with 9 bases lining up with TRBD1. The CDR3 runs to 16 residues. V trimming: 0 bases; J trimming: 4 bases; junction bases outside the gene matches: 7. Germline loops: CDR1 LNHNV, CDR2 YYDKDF (reference sequence). The CDR3 DNA reads as TGTGCCACCAGCAGAGATCGGACAGGGGAATGGTACGAGCAGTACTTC. Its protein is CATSRDRTGEWYEQYF.

V and J are TRBV5-1 and TRBJ2-1; 13 bases are a match to TRBD2. The junction had 13 bases not matched to a gene; V was cut back by 3 bases and J by 10 bases. This CDR3 has 17 residues. Per the germline V gene, CDR1 is SGHRS and CDR2 is YFSETQ. CDR3 residues: CASSWGPGTSGTSEQFF. The CDR3 DNA is TGCGCCAGCAGCTGGGGACCCGGGACTAGCGGGACAAGCGAGCAGTTCTTC.

The sample holds one count of this clone. The V and J genes are TRBV7-8 and TRBJ2-7; D uncertain. V was pared by 5 bases and J by 0 bases, with 11 bases between. The CDR3 sequence is 14 residues long. Germline V gene data show CDR1 as SGHVS and CDR2 as FQNEAQ. In DNA, the CDR3 is TGTGCCAGCAGCCCCCGAGTACTCTCCTACGAGCAGTACTTC. Translation: CASSPRVLSYEQYF.

This clone has only one observation. The chain carries TRBV9 and TRBJ2-5, with 12 bases aligning to TRBD2. Germline V lookup: CDR1 SGDLS, CDR2 YYNGEE. Trimming removed 7 bases from V and 5 bases from J; junction bases left unmatched: 3. The CDR3 spans 13 residues. DNA of the CDR3: TGTGCCAGCGGACTAGCGGGAATGGAGACCCAGTACTTC. This codes for CASGLAGMETQYF. The full variable domain, in which reference TRBV9 and TRBJ2-5 provide the parts outside the CDR3, is DSGVTQTPKHLITATGQRVTLRCSPRSGDLSVYWYQQSLDQGLQFLIQYYNGEERAKGNILERFSAQQFPDLHSELNLSSLELGDSALYFCASGLAGMETQYFGPGTRLLVL.

The DNA for the CDR3 is TGTGCCAGCAGCCAACAGGGAGGGTCTGGAAACACCATATATTTT. Residues: CASSQQGGSGNTIYF. V and J are TRBV7-9 and TRBJ1-3, with D possibly being TRBD1 (6 bases). Per germline, CDR1 SEHNR and CDR2 FQNEAQ (reference sequence). The V end lost 5 bases, the J end lost 1 base, and 12 bases lay between the germline ends. This CDR3 has 15 amino acids.